This TCR beta chain was documented in a study of beta chain features in type 1 diabetes (dated by TCRdb to the late 2010s). Looking at the study overall: Mean age, gender distribution, total cell number and subset yield were not different between patients and healthy donors. In the study, TCRB repertoires of sorted circulating CD4+ T cell subsets from recently diagnosed type 1 diabetes patients were compared with those of matched healthy donors. A total of some 100,000,000 sorted cells were examined across all samples, and a strong correlation was observed between cell number per subset and RNA yield. Naive and central memory subsets were obtained from all 30 or so donors, but regulatory and stem cell-like memory subsets were isolated from only 8 patients and 8 healthy donors. The investigation overall reported the following: Because cDNA rather than genomic DNA was sequenced, highly expressing activated cells could have been over-represented, although no difference in activation and CD3 levels was found between groups. Shorter templates might be favored by PCR, yet because patient and control samples were amplified and corrected together, any such skew would affect both groups equally. Only small numbers of individuals were included in the HLA sub-analyses, which left unresolved whether HLA type had any influence on TCRB rearrangement. The naive, central memory and regulatory TCRB repertoires appeared to resemble one another more closely among patients than among healthy donors. Fewer insertions and more nucleotide deletions at VDJ recombination sites were observed in patients with type 1 diabetes, implying thymic rearrangement abnormalities. A moderate but significant shortening of TCRB CDR3 length was observed in type 1 diabetes patients in all four CD4+ subsets.

The germline V gene sets CDR1 to SQVTM and CDR2 to ANQGSEA. At the junction V is shortened by 7 bases and J by 3 bases; bases outside the gene matches: 5. Counted from cysteine to phenylalanine, this CDR3 has 12 amino acids. Just the 36-base CDR3 DNA is kept, in frame starting at base 1. All of the isolated RNA was reverse transcribed with the High Capacity cDNA Reverse Transcription Kit, so expressed TCRB transcripts were sequenced. Deep immunoSEQ sequencing was performed on naive, central memory and regulatory T cell samples, with an average of roughly 4 million total reads per sample. Sorted cells were lysed in RLT buffer and RNA was extracted with DNase-treated RNeasy Micro or Mini kits, depending on cell number. Each cell subset was processed on its own to prevent cross-contamination, while patient and healthy donor samples were processed together. TCRB sequences were amplified from cDNA with the immunoSEQ multiplex PCR, producing 87-bp fragments spanning the CDR3 region. Sequencing of the amplicons was done on the Illumina HiSeq platform. For the original study's pipeline: PCR bias was computationally corrected using synthetic template baselines, reads within Hamming distance 2 were collapsed, and singletons that could not be merged were discarded. Reads were aligned against IMGT to assign V, D and J genes, CDR3 length and insertions or deletions at six rearrangement sites. Clonotype counts were normalized to sorted cell number within each subset before computing true diversity and Gini coefficients with the tcR R package. The overlap coefficient, calculated on TCRB nucleotide sequences, was used to quantify repertoire sharing. As a proxy for the pre-selection repertoire, out-of-frame TCRB sequences from naive cells were analyzed. Here the immuneACCESS table is served through TCRdb, limited to in-frame sequences with V and J called. Missing clones are a known gap in these copies; in checked studies unresolved V genes cover under half, and the rest lacks a known reason. V and J calls and clone size are those listed in that table; D and trimming were worked out from the DNA. The table for this sample lists 300,000 to 350,000 clones; roughly 14% of them were counted only once. The top ten clones comprise nearly 0.015% of the sample.

Each donor gave one peripheral blood draw, approximately 110 mL on average, collected into heparinised tubes. A BD FACSAria II and a panel including CD45RO, CCR7, CD25, CD127, CD95 and CD27 were used to sort naive, central memory, regulatory and stem cell-like memory CD4+ T cells. Every sorted population had a purity above 95%. Right away, PBMCs were isolated by Lymphoprep density gradient centrifugation and were stained directly, with no culture step. Samples were stained and sorted in pairs, with one healthy donor and one patient per experiment, so that batch effects were minimized. With regard to this clone: The antigen it binds to is not known. No quality values exist for individual bases; no much larger clone is one base distant.

The rearrangement joined TRBV29-1 to TRBJ1-1; TRBD1 aligns with 7 central bases. The source is a woman under 30 with type 1 diabetes. The sequenced sample was naive CD4+ T cells from blood. The meaning of the sample's cell subset or site label: true naive CD4+ T cells. Here the CDR3 is given as CSAQQGYTEAFF. The sequence in DNA is TGCAGCGCCCAACAGGGGTACACTGAAGCTTTCTTT.